This T cell receptor beta chain was identified in a study of cytomegalovirus exposure and HLA in healthy donors. Overall study results and limits: Cytomegalovirus status, reportedly, was diagnosed with high specificity and sensitivity by the classifier. Some public TCRs appeared in many individuals, while most sequences were rare.

Here immunoSEQ multiplex PCR was the method, and the copy in TCRdb shows in-frame clones only, minus some. The sample records 220,000 or so clones, approximately 88% being singletons. A word on this clone: What it binds is unknown.

CDR3 length equals 14 residues. V was shortened by 2 bases and J by 2 bases, with 9 bases between the two germline ends. Germline V gene lookup returns CDR1 MNHEY and CDR2 SMNVEV (reference sequence). The TCR comes from a woman aged 30 to 39 in good health and CMV-seropositive. Sequenced: PBMCs. V gene TRBV27 combines with J gene TRBJ2-5, with D possibly being TRBD1 (5 bases). CDR3 DNA sequence: TGTGCCAGCAGTTTAGGGCAGGGACAAGAGACCCAGTACTTC. Translated: CASSLGQGQETQYF.